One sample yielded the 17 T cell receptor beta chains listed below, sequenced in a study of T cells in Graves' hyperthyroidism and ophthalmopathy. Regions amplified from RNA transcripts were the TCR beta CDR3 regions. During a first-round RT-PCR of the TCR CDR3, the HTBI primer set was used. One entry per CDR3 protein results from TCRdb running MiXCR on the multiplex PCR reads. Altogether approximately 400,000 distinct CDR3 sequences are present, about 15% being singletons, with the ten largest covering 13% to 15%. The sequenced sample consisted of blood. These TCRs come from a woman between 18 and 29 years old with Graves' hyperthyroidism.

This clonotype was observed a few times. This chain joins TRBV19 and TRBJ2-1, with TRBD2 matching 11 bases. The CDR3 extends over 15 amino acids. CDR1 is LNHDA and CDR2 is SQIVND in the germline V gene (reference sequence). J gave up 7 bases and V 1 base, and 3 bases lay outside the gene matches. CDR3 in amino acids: CASSIGLAGGNEQFF. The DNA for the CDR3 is TGTGCCAGTAGTATAGGGCTAGCGGGAGGAAATGAGCAGTTCTTC.

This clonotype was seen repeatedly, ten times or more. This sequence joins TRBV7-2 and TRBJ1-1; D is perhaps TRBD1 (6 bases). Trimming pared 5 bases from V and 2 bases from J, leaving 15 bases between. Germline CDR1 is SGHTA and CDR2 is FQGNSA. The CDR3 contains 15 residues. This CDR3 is CASSNRVTSNTEAFF. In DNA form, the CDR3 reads TGTGCCAGCAGCAACAGGGTAACAAGTAACACTGAAGCTTTCTTT.

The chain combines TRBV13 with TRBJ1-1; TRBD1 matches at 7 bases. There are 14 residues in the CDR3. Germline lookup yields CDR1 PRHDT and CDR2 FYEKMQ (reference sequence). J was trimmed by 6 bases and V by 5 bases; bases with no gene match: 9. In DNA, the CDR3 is TGTGCCAGCAGCCGCGGACAGGCAAGTCCTGAAGCTTTCTTT. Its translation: CASSRGQASPEAFF.

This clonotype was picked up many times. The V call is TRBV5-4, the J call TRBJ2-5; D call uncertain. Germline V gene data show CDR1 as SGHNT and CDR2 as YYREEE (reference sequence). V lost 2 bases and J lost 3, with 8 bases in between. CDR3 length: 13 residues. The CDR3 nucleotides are TGTGCCAGCAGCTTCCTGGCGGAAGAGACCCAGTACTTC. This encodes CASSFLAEETQYF.

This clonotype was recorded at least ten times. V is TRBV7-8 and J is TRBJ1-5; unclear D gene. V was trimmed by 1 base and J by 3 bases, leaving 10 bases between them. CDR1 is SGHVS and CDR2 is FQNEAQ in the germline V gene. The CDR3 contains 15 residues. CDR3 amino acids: CASSLGSVNNQPQHF. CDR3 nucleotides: TGTGCCAGCAGCTTAGGATCAGTTAACAATCAGCCCCAGCATTTT. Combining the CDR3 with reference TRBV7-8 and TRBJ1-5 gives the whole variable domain GAGVSQSPRYKVAKRGQDVALRCDPISGHVSLFWYQQALGQGPEFLTYFQNEAQLDKSGLPSDRFFAERPEGSVSTLKIQRTQQEDSAVYLCASSLGSVNNQPQHFGDGTRLSIL.

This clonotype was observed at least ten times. The CDR3 spells CASNLNQDRAEAFF. The CDR3, as DNA: TGTGCCAGCAATTTGAACCAGGACAGGGCAGAAGCTTTCTTT. This rearrangement joins TRBV11-2 to TRBJ1-1, with 8 nucleotides matching TRBD1. This CDR3 has 14 amino acids. J was trimmed by 8 bases and V by 7 bases; bases with no gene match: 12. Germline V gives CDR1 SGHAT, CDR2 FQNNGV.

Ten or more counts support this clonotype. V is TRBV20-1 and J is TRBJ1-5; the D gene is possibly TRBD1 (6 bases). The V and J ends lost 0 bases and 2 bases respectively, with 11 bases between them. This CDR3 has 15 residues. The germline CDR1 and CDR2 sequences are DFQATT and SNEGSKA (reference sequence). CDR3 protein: CSARDRGAGNQPQHF. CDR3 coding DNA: TGCAGTGCTAGAGATCGGGGGGCCGGCAATCAGCCCCAGCATTTT.

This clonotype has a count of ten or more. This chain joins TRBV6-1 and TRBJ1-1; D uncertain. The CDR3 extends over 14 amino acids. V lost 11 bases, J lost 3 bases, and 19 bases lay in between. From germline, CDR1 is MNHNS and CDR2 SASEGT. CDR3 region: CASSRPALDTEAFF. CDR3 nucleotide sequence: TGTGCCTCCAGTAGGCCGGCTCTGGACACTGAAGCTTTCTTT.

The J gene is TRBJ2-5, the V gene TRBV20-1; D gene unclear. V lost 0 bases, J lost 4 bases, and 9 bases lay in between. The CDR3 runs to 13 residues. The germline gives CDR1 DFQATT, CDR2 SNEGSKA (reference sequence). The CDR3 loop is CSARDRIGETQYF. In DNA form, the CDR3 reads TGCAGTGCTAGAGATCGAATAGGAGAGACCCAGTACTTC.

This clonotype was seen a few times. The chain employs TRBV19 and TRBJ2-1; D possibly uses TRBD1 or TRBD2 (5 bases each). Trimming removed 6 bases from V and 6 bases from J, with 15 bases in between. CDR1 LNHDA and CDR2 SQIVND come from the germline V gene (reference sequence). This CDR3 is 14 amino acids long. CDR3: CASSLREGRNEQFF. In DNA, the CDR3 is TGTGCCAGTAGCCTTCGTGAGGGACGCAATGAGCAGTTCTTC.

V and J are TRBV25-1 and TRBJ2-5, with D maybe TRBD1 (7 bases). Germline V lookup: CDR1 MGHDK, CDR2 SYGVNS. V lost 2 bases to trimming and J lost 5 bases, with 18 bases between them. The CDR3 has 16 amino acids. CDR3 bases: TGTGCCAGCAGTGAACTCGGCAGGGGGGATGACGAGACCCAGTACTTC. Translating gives CASSELGRGDDETQYF.

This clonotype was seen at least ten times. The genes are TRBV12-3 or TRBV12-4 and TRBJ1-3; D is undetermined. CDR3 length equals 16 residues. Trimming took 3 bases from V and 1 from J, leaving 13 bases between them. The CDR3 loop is CASSLSLGGSGNTIYF. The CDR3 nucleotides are TGTGCCAGCAGTTTGAGTTTAGGAGGTTCTGGAAACACCATATATTTT.

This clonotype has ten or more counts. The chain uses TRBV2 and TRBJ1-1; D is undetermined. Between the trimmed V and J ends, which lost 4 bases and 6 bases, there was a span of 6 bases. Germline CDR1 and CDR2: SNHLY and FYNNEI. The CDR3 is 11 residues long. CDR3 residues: CASSGKAEAFF. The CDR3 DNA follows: TGTGCCAGCAGTGGGAAGGCTGAAGCTTTCTTT.

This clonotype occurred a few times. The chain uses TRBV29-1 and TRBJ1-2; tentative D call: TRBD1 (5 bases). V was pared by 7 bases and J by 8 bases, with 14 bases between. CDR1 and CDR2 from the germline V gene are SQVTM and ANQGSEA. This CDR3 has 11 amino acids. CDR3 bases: TGCAGCGCCACGACAGCCACCGGCTACACCTTC. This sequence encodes CSATTATGYTF.

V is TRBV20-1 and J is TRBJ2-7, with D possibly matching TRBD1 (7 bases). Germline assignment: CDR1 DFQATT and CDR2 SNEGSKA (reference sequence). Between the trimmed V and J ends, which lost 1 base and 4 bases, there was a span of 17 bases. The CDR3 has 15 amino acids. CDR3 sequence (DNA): TGCAGTGCTAGAGCCTTAGACAGGGAGGCATACGAGCAGTACTTC. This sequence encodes CSARALDREAYEQYF.

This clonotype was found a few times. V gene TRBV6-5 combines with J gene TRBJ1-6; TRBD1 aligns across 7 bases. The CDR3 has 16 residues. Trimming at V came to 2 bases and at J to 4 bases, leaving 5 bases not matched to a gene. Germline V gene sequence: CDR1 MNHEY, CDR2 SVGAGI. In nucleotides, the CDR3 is TGTGCCAGCAGTTACGAGGGGGCGCGATATAATTCACCCCTCCACTTT. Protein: CASSYEGARYNSPLHF.

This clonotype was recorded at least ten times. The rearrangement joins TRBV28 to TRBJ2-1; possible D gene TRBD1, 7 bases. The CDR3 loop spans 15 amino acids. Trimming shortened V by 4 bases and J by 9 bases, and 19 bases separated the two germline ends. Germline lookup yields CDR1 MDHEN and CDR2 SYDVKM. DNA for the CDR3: TGTGCCAGCAGTTCGGACAGGAGGGTTGGGACTGAGCAGTTCTTC. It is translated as CASSSDRRVGTEQFF. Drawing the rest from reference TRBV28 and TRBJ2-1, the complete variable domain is DVKVTQSSRYLVKRTGEKVFLECVQDMDHENMFWYRQDPGLGLRLIYFSYDVKMKEKGDIPEGYSVSREKKERFSLILESASTNQTSMYLCASSSDRRVGTEQFFGPGTRLTVL.